These 2 T cell receptor beta chains originate from one sample sequenced in a study of blood T cell repertoires in COVID-19. Clones were sequenced by immunoSEQ multiplex PCR, and TCRdb holds only the in-frame ones, with some missing. This table holds tens of thousands of clones, about 80% found once. The sequenced sample consisted of peripheral blood. The receptors here all came from a human donor in a cohort sampled during active COVID-19.

The rearrangement joins TRBV30 to TRBJ2-1; TRBD2 is a possible D gene (6 bases). CDR1 and CDR2 (germline): GTSNPN, SVGIG (reference sequence). V lost 4 bases, J lost 10 bases, and 17 bases lay in between. The CDR3 contains 13 residues. CDR3 amino acids: CAWKDKAGIEQFF. The CDR3 DNA sequence: TGTGCCTGGAAGGATAAGGCGGGGATCGAGCAGTTCTTC.

The CDR3 nucleotides read TGCGCCAGCAGCAATAGCGGGGGCGGCACCGGGGAGCTGTTTTTT. This gives the protein CASSNSGGGTGELFF. The chain is built from TRBV5-1 and TRBJ2-2; 9 bases map to TRBD2. J lost 4 bases, V lost 4 bases, and 5 bases had no gene match. The length of the CDR3 is 15 residues. Per the germline V gene, CDR1 is SGHRS and CDR2 is YFSETQ.